This is a list of T cell receptor beta chains from one sample in a study of post-analysis software for immune sequencing data. Each CDR3 protein gets one entry after TCRdb re-called the PCR reads with MiXCR. The sample carries about 540,000 distinct CDR3 sequences, approximately 34% recorded once. The source material was blood. Receptors were obtained from a girl aged 2-17 years with multiple sclerosis. Both conserved end residues are part of each CDR3. A D gene is named only where the DNA matches it firmly. Size is stated for part of the rows, as once, few or many counts, or as a class when the clone is expanded.

v_gene,j_gene,abundance,d_gene,CDR3aa,CDR3nt
TRBV6-4,TRBJ2-7,.,.,CASSDPCQGSQSYEQYF,TGTGCCAGCAGTGACCCTTGTCAGGGATCCCAGTCCTACGAGCAGTACTTC
TRBV14,TRBJ2-7,few,.,CASSQNIGETYEQYF,TGTGCCAGCAGCCAAAATATAGGGGAGACCTACGAGCAGTACTTC
TRBV12-3/TRBV12-4,TRBJ1-1,few,.,CASSLGEAFF,TGTGCCAGCAGTCTGGGTGAAGCTTTCTTT
TRBV2,TRBJ1-5,.,.,CASTLGMQIGPQHF,TGTGCCAGCACCCTGGGGATGCAGATCGGGCCCCAGCATTTT
TRBV29-1,TRBJ2-7,.,.,CSVVDGTYEQYF,TGCAGCGTTGTTGACGGCACCTACGAGCAGTACTTC
TRBV20-1,TRBJ2-7,.,.,CSANSDRSYEQYF,TGCAGTGCTAATTCAGACAGATCCTACGAGCAGTACTTC
TRBV4-1,TRBJ2-7,many,.,CAKRRTTYEQYF,TGCGCCAAAAGGAGGACCACCTACGAGCAGTACTTC
TRBV20-1,TRBJ2-1,.,TRBD1,CSARDLRGGRSYNEQFF,TGCAGTGCTAGAGATTTAAGAGGGGGCCGCTCCTACAATGAGCAGTTCTTC
TRBV10-3,TRBJ2-3,.,TRBD2,CAISAVAGGTDTQYF,TGTGCCATCAGTGCGGTAGCGGGGGGCACAGATACGCAGTATTTT
TRBV9,TRBJ1-5,.,TRBD1,CASSTQGGPQPQHF,TGTGCCAGCAGTACTCAGGGGGGTCCTCAGCCCCAGCATTTT
TRBV29-1,TRBJ2-3,.,.,CSVGSTSTDTQYF,TGCAGCGTTGGCTCTACTAGCACAGATACGCAGTATTTT
TRBV12-3/TRBV12-4,TRBJ1-1,.,.,CASSPGHGTEAFF,TGTGCCAGCAGCCCGGGGCACGGCACTGAAGCTTTCTTT
TRBV6-1,TRBJ1-2,.,.,CASSDFRQAPYGYTF,TGTGCCAGCAGTGATTTCAGACAGGCCCCCTATGGCTACACCTTC
TRBV27,TRBJ2-3,few,.,CASSFNQERDTQYF,TGTGCCAGCAGTTTTAACCAGGAAAGGGATACGCAGTATTTT
TRBV7-2,TRBJ1-1,few,.,CASSLIAAENTEAFF,TGTGCCAGCAGCTTAATCGCAGCGGAGAACACTGAAGCTTTCTTT
TRBV11-2,TRBJ2-5,.,.,CASSQIPSRETQYF,TGTGCCAGCAGCCAGATACCCAGCAGGGAGACCCAGTACTTC
TRBV11-2,TRBJ2-3,.,.,CASSLGLLTTDTQYF,TGTGCCAGCAGCTTAGGGCTACTGACTACAGATACGCAGTATTTT